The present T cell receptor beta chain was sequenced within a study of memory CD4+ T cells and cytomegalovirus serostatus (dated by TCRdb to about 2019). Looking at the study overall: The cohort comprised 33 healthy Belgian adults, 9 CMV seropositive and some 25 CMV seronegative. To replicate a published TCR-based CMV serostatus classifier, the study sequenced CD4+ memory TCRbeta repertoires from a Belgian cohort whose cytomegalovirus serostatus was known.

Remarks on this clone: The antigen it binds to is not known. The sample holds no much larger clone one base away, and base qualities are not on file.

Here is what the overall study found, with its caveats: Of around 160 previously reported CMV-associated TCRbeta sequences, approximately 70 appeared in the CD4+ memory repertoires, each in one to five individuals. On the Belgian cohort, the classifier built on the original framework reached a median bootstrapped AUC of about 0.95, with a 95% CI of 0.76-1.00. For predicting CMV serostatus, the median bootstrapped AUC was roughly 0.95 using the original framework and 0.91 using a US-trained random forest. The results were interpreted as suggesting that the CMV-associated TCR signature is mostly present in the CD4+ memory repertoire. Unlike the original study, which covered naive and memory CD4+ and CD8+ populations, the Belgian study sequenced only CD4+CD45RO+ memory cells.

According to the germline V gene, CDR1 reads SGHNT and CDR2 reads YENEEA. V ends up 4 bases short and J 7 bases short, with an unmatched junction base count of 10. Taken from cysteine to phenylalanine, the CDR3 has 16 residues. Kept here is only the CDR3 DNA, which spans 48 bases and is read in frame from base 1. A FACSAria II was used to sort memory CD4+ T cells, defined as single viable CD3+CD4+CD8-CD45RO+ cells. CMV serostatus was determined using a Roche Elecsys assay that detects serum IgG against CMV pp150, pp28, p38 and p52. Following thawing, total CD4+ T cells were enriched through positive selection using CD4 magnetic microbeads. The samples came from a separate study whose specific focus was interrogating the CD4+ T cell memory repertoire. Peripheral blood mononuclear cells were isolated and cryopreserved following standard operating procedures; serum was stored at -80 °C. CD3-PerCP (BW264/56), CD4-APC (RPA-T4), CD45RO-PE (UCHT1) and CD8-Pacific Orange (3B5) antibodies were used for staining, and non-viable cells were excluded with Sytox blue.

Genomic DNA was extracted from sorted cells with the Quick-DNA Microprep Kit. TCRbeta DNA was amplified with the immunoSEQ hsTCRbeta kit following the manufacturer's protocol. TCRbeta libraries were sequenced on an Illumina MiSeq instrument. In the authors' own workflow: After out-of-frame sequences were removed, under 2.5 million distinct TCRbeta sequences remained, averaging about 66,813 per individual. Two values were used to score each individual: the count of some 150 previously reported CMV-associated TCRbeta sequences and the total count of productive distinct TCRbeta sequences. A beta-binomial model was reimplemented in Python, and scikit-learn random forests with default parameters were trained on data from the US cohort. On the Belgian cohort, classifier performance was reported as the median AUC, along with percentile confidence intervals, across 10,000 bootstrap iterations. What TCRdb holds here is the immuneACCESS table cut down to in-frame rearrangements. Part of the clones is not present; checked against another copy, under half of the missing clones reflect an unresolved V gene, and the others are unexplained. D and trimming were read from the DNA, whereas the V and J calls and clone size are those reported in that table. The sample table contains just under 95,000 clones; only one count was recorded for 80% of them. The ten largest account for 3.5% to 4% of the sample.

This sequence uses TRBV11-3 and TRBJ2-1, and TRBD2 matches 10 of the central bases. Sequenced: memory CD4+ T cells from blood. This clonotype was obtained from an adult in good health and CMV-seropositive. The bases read TGTGCCAGCAGCTCAGGTGATAGCGGGAGGCATAATGAGCAGTTCTTC. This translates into CASSSGDSGRHNEQFF.